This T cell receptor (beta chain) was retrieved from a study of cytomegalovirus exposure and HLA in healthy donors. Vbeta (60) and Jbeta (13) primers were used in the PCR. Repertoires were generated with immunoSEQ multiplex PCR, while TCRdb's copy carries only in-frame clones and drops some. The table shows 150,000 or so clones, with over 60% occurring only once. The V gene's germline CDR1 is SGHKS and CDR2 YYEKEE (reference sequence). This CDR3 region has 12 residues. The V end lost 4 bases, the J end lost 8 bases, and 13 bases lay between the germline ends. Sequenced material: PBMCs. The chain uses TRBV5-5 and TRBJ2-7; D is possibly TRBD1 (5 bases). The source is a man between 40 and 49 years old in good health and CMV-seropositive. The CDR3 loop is CASSLGAVKQYF. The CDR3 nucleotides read TGTGCCAGCAGCCTTGGGGCAGTCAAGCAGTACTTC.